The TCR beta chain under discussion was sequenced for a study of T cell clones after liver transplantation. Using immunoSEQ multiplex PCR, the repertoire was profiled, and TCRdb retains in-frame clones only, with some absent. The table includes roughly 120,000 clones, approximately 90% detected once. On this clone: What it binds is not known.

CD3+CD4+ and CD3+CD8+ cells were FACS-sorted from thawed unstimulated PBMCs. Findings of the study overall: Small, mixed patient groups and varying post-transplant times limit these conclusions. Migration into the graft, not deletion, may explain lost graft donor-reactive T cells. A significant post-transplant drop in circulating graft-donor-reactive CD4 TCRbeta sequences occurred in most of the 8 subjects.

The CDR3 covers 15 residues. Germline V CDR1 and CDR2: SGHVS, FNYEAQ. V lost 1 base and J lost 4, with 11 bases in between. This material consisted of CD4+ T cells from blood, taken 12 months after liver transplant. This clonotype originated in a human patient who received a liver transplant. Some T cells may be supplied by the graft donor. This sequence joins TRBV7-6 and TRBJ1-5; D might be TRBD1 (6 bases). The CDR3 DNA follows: TGTGCCAGCAGCTTAGTCGGGGGCCCAAATCAGCCCCAGCATTTT. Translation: CASSLVGGPNQPQHF.